The clone carrying this TCR beta chain was observed at least ten times. The antigen is not known. These data originate in a study of tumor and adjacent non-tumor tissue in lung cancer. As for the study in general: On average, productive TCRbeta reads reached about 4.17 million per sample.

Study results and caveats: Tumor repertoires had a smaller top 100 clone share than normal lung. Compared with tumor, normal lung showed significantly lower TCR diversity.

RNA was extracted from bulk tissue without any cell sorting. A modified ARM-PCR protocol with three rounds of nested PCR amplified TCRbeta. TCRdb redid the calling of the multiplex PCR reads with MiXCR, one entry per CDR3 protein. Of about 90,000 distinct CDR3 sequences in the sample, around three fifths are singletons; the top ten hold 15%. V lost 6 bases and J lost 2; bases outside the gene matches: 1. The CDR3 runs to 13 residues. The genes are TRBV12-3 or TRBV12-4 and TRBJ1-5; TRBD1 matches at 7 bases. The origin of this receptor is a man aged 70 or older with non-small cell lung cancer. What was sequenced was lung tumor tissue. The CDR3 DNA is TGTGCCAGCAGGACAGGGCGCAATCAGCCCCAGCATTTT. Residues: CASRTGRNQPQHF.